Below, one T cell receptor (beta chain) is given with its context. There were TCR beta CDR3 regions amplified from RNA transcripts. First-round RT-PCR of the TCR CDR3 relied on the HTBI primer set. One entry per CDR3 protein, called by TCRdb with MiXCR from the multiplex PCR reads. The sample includes under 350,000 distinct CDR3 sequences, about 18% of them seen just once. V lost 3 bases and J 3 bases, leaving 9 bases between the germline ends. The germline gives CDR1 MGHRA, CDR2 YSYEKL. The CDR3 sequence is 13 residues long. This specimen comes from a study of T cells in Graves' hyperthyroidism and ophthalmopathy. Background on the study: Peripheral blood was taken when the disease was first diagnosed, before any treatment began.

PBMCs came from around 9.7 ml fresh peripheral blood. This TCR was recovered from a woman between 50 and 59 years old with Graves' hyperthyroidism. Sequencing was carried out using blood. This chain joins TRBV4-1 and TRBJ2-7; TRBD1 is a possible D gene (6 bases). Written as DNA, the CDR3 is TGCGCCAGCAGCCAGGTACAGGGCTACGAGCAGTACTTC. It is translated as CASSQVQGYEQYF.